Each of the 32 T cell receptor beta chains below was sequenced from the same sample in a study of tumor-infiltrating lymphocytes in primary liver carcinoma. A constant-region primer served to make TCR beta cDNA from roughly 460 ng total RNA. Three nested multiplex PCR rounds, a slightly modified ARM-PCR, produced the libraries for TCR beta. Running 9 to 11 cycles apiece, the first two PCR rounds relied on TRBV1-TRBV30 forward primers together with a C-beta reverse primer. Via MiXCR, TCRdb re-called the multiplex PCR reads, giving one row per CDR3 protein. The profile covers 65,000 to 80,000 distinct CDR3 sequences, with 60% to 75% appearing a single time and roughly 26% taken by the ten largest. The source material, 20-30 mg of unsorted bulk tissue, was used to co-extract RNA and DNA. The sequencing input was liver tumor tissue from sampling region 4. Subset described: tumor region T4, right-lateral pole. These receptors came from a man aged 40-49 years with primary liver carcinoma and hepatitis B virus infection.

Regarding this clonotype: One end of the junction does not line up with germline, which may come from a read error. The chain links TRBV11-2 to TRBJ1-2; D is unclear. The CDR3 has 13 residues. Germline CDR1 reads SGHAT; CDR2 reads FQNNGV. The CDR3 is CACNSNPREGYTF. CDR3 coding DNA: TGTGCCTGCAACTCTAACCCAAGGGAAGGCTATACCTTC.

CDR3 in DNA: TGTGCCAGCAGCTTAATCCGACTCTCGACCACCGGGGAGCTGTTTTTT. As protein: CASSLIRLSTTGELFF. V usage is TRBV7-8 and J usage is TRBJ2-2, with D unresolved. Germline V gives CDR1 SGHVS, CDR2 FQNEAQ. The CDR3 has 16 residues. V lost 2 bases and J lost 4, with 14 bases in between.

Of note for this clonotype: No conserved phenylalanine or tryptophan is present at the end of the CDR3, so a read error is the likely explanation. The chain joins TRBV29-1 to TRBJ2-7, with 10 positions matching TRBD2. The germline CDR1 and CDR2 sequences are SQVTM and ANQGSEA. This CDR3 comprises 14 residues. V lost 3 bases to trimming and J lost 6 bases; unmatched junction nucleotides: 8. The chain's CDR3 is CSVDCSSGSGEQYL. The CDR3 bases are TGCAGCGTTGATTGCTCTAGCGGGAGTGGCGAGCAGTACCTC.

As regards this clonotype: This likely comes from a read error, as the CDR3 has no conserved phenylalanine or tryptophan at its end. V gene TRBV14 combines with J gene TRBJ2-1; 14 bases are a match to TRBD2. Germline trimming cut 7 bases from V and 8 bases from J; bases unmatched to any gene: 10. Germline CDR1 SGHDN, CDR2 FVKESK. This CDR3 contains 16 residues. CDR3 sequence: CASNPPGLAGEYEQFS. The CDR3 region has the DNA TGTGCCAGCAACCCTCCGGGACTAGCGGGAGAATATGAGCAGTTCTCC.

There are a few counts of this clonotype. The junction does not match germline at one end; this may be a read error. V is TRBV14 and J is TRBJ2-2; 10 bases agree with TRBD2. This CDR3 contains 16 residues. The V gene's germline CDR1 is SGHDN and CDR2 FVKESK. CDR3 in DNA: TGTGCCAGCCGTAGCGGGAGGAAGATTAACACCGGGGAGCCGTTTTTT. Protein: CASRSGRKINTGEPFF.

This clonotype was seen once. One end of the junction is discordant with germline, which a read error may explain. The CDR3, as DNA: TGTGCCAGCGGCTCCGGACTAGTGGTAGTTCGCCTGGAAGATGGCTTC. Amino acid sequence: CASGSGLVVVRLEDGF. The chain uses TRBV11-2 and TRBJ2-1; 7 nucleotides agree with TRBD2. CDR3 length equals 16 residues. CDR1 and CDR2 from the germline V gene are SGHAT and FQNNGV.

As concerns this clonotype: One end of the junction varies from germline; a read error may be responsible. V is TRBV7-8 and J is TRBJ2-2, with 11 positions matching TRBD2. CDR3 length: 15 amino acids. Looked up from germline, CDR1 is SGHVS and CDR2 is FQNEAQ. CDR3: CGSSGGLAGTGELFF. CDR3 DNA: TGTGGCAGCAGCGGCGGACTAGCGGGTACCGGGGAGCTGTTTTTT.

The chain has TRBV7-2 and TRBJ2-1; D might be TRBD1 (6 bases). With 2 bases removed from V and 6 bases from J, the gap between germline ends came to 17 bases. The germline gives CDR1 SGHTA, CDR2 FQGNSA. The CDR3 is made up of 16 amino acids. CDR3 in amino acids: CASSLKGRQGFNEQFF. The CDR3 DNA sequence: TGTGCCAGCAGCTTAAAGGGCAGGCAGGGGTTCAATGAGCAGTTCTTC.

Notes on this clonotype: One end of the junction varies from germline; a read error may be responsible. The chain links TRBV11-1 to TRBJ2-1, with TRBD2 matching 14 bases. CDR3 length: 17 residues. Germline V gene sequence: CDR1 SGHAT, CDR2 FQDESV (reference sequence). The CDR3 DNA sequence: TGTGCGAGCAGGCTGGGACTAGCGGGAGAAGTTGACAAAGAGCAGTTCTTC. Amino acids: CASRLGLAGEVDKEQFF.

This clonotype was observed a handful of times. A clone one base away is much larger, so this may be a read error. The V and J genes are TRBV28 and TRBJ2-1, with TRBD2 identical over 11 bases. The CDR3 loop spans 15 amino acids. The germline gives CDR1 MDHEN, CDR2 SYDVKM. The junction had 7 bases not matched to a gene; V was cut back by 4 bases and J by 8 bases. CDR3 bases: TGTGCCAGCAGTTCCCGCCTAGCGGGAGGCGATGAGCAGTTCTTC. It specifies CASSSRLAGGDEQFF. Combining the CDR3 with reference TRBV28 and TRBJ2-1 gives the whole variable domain DVKVTQSSRYLVKRTGEKVFLECVQDMDHENMFWYRQDPGLGLRLIYFSYDVKMKEKGDIPEGYSVSREKKERFSLILESASTNQTSMYLCASSSRLAGGDEQFFGPGTRLTVL.

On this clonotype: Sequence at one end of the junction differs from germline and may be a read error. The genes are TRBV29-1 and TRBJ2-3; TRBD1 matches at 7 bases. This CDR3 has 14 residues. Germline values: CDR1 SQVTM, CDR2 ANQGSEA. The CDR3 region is CSVVAGTVLDTQYF. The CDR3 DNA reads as TGCAGTGTTGTGGCCGGGACAGTGCTAGATACTCAGTATTTT.

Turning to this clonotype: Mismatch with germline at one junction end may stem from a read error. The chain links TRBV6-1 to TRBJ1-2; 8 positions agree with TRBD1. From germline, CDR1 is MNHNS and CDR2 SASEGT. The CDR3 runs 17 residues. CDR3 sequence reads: CASNRGRGRLVDYGYTF. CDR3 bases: TGTGCCAGCAACCGGGGCAGGGGGCGTCTTGTGGACTATGGTTACACCTTC.

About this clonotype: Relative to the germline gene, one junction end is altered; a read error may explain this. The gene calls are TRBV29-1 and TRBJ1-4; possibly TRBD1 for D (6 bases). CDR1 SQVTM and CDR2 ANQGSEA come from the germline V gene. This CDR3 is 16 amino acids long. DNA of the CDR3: TGCAGCGTTGGAATACAGGGTGCGAAGATGGGAGAAAAACCGTTTTTT. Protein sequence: CSVGIQGAKMGEKPFF. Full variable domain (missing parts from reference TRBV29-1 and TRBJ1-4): SAVISQKPSRDICQRGTSLTIQCQVDSQVTMMFWYRQQPGQSLTLIATANQGSEATYESGFVIDKFPISRPNLTFSTLTVSNMSPEDSSIYLCSVGIQGAKMGEKPFFGSGTQLSVL.

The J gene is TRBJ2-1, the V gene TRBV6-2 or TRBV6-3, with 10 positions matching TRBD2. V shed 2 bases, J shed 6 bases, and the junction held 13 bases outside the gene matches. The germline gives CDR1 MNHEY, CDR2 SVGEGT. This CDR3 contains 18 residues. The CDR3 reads CASSYTRASGRGCNEQFF. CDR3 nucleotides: TGTGCCAGCAGTTACACCCGGGCTAGCGGGAGAGGATGCAATGAGCAGTTCTTC.

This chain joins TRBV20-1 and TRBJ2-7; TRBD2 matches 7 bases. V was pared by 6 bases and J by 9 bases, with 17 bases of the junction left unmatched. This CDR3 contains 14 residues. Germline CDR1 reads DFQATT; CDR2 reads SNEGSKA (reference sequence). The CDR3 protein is CSALGEGAYAGQYF. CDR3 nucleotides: TGCAGTGCCCTAGGGGAGGGAGCCTACGCAGGGCAGTACTTC.

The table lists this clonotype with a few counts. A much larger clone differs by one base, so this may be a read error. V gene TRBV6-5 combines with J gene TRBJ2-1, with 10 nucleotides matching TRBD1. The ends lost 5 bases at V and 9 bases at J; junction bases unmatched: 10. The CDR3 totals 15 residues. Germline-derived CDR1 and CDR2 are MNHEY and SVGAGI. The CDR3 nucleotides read TGTGCCAGCAGTGGCACCGGGACAGGGGACAGTGAGCAGTTCTTC. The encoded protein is CASSGTGTGDSEQFF.

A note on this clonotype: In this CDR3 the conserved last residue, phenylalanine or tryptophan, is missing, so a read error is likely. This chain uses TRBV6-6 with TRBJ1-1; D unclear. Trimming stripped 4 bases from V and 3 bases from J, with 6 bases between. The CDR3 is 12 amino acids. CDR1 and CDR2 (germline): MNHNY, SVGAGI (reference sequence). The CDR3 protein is CASSCGDTEAFS. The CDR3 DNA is TGTGCCAGCAGTTGCGGGGACACTGAAGCTTTCTCT.

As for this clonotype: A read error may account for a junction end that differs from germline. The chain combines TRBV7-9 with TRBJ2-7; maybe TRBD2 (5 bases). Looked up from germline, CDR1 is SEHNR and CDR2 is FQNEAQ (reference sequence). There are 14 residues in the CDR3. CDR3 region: CASIPSGREYEQYF. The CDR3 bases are TGTGCCAGCATCCCTTCGGGAAGGGAGTACGAGCAGTATTTC.

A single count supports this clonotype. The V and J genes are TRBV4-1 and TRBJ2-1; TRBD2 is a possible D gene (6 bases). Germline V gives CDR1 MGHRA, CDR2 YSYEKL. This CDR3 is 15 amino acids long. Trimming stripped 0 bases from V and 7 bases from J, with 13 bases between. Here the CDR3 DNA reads TGCGCCAGCAGCCAAGACGGGAGTGTCCATAATGAGCAGTTCTTC. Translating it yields CASSQDGSVHNEQFF.

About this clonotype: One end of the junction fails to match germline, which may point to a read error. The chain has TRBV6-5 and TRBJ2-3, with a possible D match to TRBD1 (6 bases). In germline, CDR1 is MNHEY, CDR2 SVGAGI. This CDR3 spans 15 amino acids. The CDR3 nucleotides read TGTGTCAGCAGACCCGAGACAGGCAATTACGATACGCAGTATTTT. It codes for CVSRPETGNYDTQYF.

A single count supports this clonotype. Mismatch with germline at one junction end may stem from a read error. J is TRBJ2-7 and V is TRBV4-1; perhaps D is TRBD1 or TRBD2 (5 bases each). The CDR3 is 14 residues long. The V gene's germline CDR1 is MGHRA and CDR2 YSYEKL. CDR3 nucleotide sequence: TGCGCAAGCAGACCGGGACCGAGCTCCTACGGGCAGTACTTC. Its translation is CASRPGPSSYGQYF.

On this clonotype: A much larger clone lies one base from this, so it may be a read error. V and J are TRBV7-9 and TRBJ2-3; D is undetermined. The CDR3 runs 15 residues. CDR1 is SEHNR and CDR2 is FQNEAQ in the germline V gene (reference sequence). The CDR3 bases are TGTGCCAGCATCTTACGGTCTAGTAGAACAGATACGCAGTATTTT. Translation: CASILRSSRTDTQYF.

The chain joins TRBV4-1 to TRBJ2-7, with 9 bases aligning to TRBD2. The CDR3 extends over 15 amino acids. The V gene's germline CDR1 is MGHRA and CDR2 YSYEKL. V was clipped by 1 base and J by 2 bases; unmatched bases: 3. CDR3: CASSQGPSGAYEQYF. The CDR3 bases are TGCGCCAGCAGCCAAGGTCCTAGCGGGGCCTACGAGCAGTACTTC.

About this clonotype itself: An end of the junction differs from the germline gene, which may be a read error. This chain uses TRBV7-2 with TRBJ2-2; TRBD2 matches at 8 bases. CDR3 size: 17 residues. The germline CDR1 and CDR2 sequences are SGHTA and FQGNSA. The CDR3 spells CASSSYGGLANNGELFF. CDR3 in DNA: TGTGCCAGCAGCTCTTACGGAGGACTAGCTAACAACGGGGAGCTGTTTTTT.

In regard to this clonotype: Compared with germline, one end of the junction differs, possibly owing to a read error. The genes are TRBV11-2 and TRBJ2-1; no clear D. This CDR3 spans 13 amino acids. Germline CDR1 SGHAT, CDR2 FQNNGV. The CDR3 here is CATSLGIGNEQCF. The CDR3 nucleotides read TGTGCCACCAGCTTAGGGATAGGGAATGAGCAGTGCTTC.

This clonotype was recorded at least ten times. As DNA, the CDR3 is TGTGCCAGCAGTAGACCGGGACTCCTAATGCAGTTCTTC. Its protein product is CASSRPGLLMQFF. This chain links TRBV6-2 or TRBV6-3 with TRBJ2-1; maybe TRBD2 (6 bases). Looked up from germline, CDR1 is MNHEY and CDR2 is SVGEGT. V was cut by 5 bases and J by 12 bases, with 17 bases left in between. The CDR3 runs 13 residues.

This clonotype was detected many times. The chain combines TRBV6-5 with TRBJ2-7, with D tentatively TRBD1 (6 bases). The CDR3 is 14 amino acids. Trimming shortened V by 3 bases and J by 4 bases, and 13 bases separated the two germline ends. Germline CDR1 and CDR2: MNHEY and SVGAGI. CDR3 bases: TGTGCCAGCAGTTATGCGGTCAGGGGATACGAGCAGTACTTC. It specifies CASSYAVRGYEQYF.

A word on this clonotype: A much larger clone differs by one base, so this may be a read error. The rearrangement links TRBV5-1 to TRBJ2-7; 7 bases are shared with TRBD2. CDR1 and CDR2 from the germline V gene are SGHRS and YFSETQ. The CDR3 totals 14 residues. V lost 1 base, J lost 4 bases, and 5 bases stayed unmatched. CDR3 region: CASSLTNGGYEQYF. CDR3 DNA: TGCGCCAGCAGCTTGACTAACGGGGGGTACGAGCAGTACTTC.

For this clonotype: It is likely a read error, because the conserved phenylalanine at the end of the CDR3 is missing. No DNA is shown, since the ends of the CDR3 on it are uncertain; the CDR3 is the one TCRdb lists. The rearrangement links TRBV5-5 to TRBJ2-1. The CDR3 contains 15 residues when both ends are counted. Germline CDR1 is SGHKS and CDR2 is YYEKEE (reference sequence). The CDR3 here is CASSTSGSTYNEQLL.

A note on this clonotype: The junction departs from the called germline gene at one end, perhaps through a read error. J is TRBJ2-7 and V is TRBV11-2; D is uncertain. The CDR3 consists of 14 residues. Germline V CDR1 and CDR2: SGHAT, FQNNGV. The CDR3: CASSLTDTAYERYF. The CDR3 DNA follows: TGTGCCAGCAGTTTAACCGACACTGCTTACGAGCGGTACTTC.

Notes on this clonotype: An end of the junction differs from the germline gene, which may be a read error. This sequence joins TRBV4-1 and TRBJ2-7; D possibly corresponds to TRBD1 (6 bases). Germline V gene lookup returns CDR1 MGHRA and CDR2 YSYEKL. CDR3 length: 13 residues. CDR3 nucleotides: TGCGCAAGCAACCAAGCTGCGACAGGCGAGCAGTACTTC. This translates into CASNQAATGEQYF.

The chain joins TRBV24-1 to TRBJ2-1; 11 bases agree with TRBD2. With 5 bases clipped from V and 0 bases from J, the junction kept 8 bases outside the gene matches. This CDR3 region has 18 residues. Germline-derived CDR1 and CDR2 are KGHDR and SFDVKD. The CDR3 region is CATSVTSGSSFSYNEQFF. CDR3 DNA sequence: TGTGCCACCAGTGTTACTAGCGGGAGTTCATTCTCCTACAATGAGCAGTTCTTC.